At least ten counts were recorded for the clone carrying this TCR beta chain. V gave up 4 bases and J gave up 3 bases; unmatched junction bases: 3. This CDR3 region has 13 residues. The germline gives CDR1 SQVTM, CDR2 ANQGSEA. MiXCR, run by TCRdb on the RT-PCR reads, gives a single entry per CDR3 protein. The data hold fewer than 800,000 distinct CDR3 sequences, with 14% observed a single time. The genes are TRBV29-1 and TRBJ2-3; 8 bases are shared with TRBD1. This clonotype was sampled from a female donor in good health, serving as a healthy control. Sequencing was done on a sample of memory CD4+ T cells from blood. CDR3 sequence: CSVVDRGTDTQYF. CDR3 DNA sequence: TGCAGCGTTGTTGACAGGGGAACAGATACGCAGTATTTT.